Below, 8 T cell receptor beta chains from the same sample are listed, as sequenced in a study of T cells in Graves' hyperthyroidism and ophthalmopathy. RNA transcripts provided the source from which TCR beta CDR3 regions were amplified. The HTBI primer set drove a first-round RT-PCR of the TCR CDR3. Each CDR3 protein gets one entry after TCRdb re-called the multiplex PCR reads with MiXCR. The table has roughly 500,000 distinct CDR3 sequences, around 22% seen once. The sequenced material came from blood. These receptors all stem from a woman in her twenties or thirties with Graves' ophthalmopathy.

This clonotype came up many times. The chain joins TRBV9 to TRBJ2-5; D possibly corresponds to TRBD1 (6 bases). Trimming took off 4 bases at V and 5 bases at J, with 21 bases between the two ends. The CDR3 runs to 16 residues. CDR1 and CDR2 (germline): SGDLS, YYNGEE. The CDR3 sequence: CASSLGQAPVWETQYF. CDR3 DNA sequence: TGTGCCAGCAGCTTGGGACAAGCCCCAGTATGGGAGACCCAGTACTTC.

This clonotype has at least ten counts. CDR3 loop: CASSLNSVNYGYTF. CDR3 sequence (DNA): TGTGCCAGCAGTTTGAATTCGGTAAACTATGGCTACACCTTC. The chain has TRBV12-3 or TRBV12-4 and TRBJ1-2; D not resolved. This CDR3 is 14 amino acids long. V was trimmed by 3 bases and J by 2 bases, leaving 10 bases between them.

This clonotype was found many times. The chain uses TRBV12-3 or TRBV12-4 and TRBJ2-5; D remains unclear. The length of the CDR3 is 14 residues. Trimming cost V 6 bases and J 3 bases, with 14 bases left between them. CDR3 in DNA: TGTGCCAGCAGCCCCAACAGTTTCGAAGAGACCCAGTACTTC. Amino acids: CASSPNSFEETQYF.

This clonotype was seen ten or more times. This chain joins TRBV6-2 or TRBV6-3 and TRBJ2-4; either TRBD1 or TRBD2 may fit D (5 bases each). Between the trimmed V and J ends, which lost 2 bases and 0 bases, there was a span of 17 bases. The length of the CDR3 is 18 residues. Germline V lookup: CDR1 MNHEY, CDR2 SVGEGT. In DNA form, the CDR3 reads TGTGCCAGCAGTTACCAGGCCGGGACCACACTAGCCAAAAACATTCAGTACTTC. This codes for CASSYQAGTTLAKNIQYF.

This clonotype was picked up many times. The chain employs TRBV6-1 and TRBJ1-1; D possibly corresponds to TRBD1 (5 bases). Trimming left V 6 bases short and J 1 base short, with 12 bases between. This CDR3 is 14 amino acids long. The germline CDR1 and CDR2 sequences are MNHNS and SASEGT. The CDR3 nucleotides read TGTGCCAGCAGAAGCGGGGACGGGAACACTGAAGCTTTCTTT. Amino acids: CASRSGDGNTEAFF.

Turning to this clonotype: The conserved phenylalanine or tryptophan normally closing the CDR3 is absent here, so this likely arose from a read error. Because the CDR3's place on the DNA is in doubt, the DNA is left out and the CDR3 is given as listed by TCRdb. V gene TRBV29-1 combines with J gene TRBJ1-1. Germline loops: CDR1 SQVTM, CDR2 ANQGSEA. The CDR3 spans 12 residues, counting both ends. This CDR3 reads CSVEAGRNEACL.

V is TRBV5-8 and J is TRBJ1-6, with D hard to call. The CDR3 has 15 residues. Germline V lookup: CDR1 SGHTS, CDR2 YDEGEE. V dropped 3 bases and J dropped 10 bases, with 17 bases sitting between them. CDR3 loop: CASSSRLKVASPLHF. CDR3 bases: TGTGCCAGCAGCTCGAGACTTAAGGTGGCCTCACCCCTCCACTTT. Full variable domain (remainder filled in from reference TRBV5-8 and TRBJ1-6): EAGVTQSPTHLIKTRGQQATLRCSPISGHTSVYWYQQALGLGLQFLLWYDEGEERNRGNFPPRFSGRQFPNYSSELNVNALELEDSALYLCASSSRLKVASPLHFGNGTRLTVT.

This clonotype was found many times. V usage is TRBV20-1 and J usage is TRBJ2-5; D unresolved. V lost 1 base, J lost 4 bases, and 7 bases lay in between. The CDR3 spans 12 residues. CDR1 DFQATT and CDR2 SNEGSKA come from the germline V gene (reference sequence). CDR3 sequence: CSARAPIETQYF. The DNA for the CDR3 is TGCAGTGCTAGAGCCCCAATAGAGACCCAGTACTTC.